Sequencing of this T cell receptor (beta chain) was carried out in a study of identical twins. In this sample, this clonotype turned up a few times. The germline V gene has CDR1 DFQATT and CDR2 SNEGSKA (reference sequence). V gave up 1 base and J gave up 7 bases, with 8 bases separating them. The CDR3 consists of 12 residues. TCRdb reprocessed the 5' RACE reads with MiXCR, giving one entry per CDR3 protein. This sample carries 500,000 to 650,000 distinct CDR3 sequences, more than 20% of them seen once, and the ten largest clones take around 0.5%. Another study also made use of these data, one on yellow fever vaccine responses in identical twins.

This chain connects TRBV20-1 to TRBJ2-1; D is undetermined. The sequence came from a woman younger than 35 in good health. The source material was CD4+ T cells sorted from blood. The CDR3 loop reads CSARVLGNEQFF. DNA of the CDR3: TGCAGTGCTAGAGTTTTGGGGAATGAGCAGTTCTTC.